This T cell receptor (beta chain) was retrieved from a study of human T cells and chemical hapten exposure. As for the study in general: Across its approximately 25 weeks, the study gave patients weekly diphenylcyclopropenone doses to the scalp. General study results and limits: There was no change with DPC sensitization in TCRs above 1 in 1000 frequency.

In TCRdb, the RACE reads were re-called with MiXCR into one record per CDR3 protein. Here the sample spans around 92,000 distinct CDR3 sequences, approximately 10% being singletons. Regarding time point: pre-sensitization, week 0. Stated treatment: therapeutic diphenylcyclopropenone sensitization with weekly scalp DPC. Unfractionated whole blood yielded total RNA. This clonotype was picked up many times. As yet, its antigen is unknown. V shed 3 bases and J shed 6 bases, with 17 bases lying between them. The CDR3 runs to 15 residues. The V and J genes are TRBV12-3 or TRBV12-4 and TRBJ1-1; tentatively, D is TRBD1 (5 bases). The sequenced sample was whole blood, obtained in connection with sensitization to the hapten diphenylcyclopropenone (DPC). This clonotype was obtained from a woman between 55 and 75 years old with alopecia areata. Some clones in this sample may be carry-over from other donors' samples. The CDR3: CASSFPGREGAEAFF. CDR3 in DNA: TGTGCCAGCAGTTTTCCCGGCAGGGAAGGGGCTGAAGCTTTCTTT.